The present entry profiles one T cell receptor (beta chain) with its context. Other DNA sequences in this sample translate to the same CDR3. The data derive from a study of blood T cell repertoires in COVID-19. On the study more broadly: PBMCs, B-cell-depleted T cells, or T cells were the source of the cDNA or gDNA that made up the material.

This study enrolled people aged roughly 18 to 89 from around 25 US geographic areas. Each participant's cohort was designated according to participant-reported clinical history. The repertoire was sequenced with immunoSEQ multiplex PCR; TCRdb's copy has only in-frame clones and lacks some. The table has a few hundred thousand clones, roughly 90% seen once; the top ten hold roughly 1%. This receptor was taken from a woman aged 25 to 39 who had recovered from COVID-19. Material for sequencing was PBMCs or T cells enriched from blood (not recorded which).

The CDR3 DNA reads as TGCGCCAGCAGCTCGCAGGGGGTGGATGGCTACACCTTC. This translates into CASSSQGVDGYTF. The gene calls are TRBV5-1 and TRBJ1-2; 7 nucleotides agree with TRBD1. The length of the CDR3 is 13 residues. Trimming took 3 bases from V and 6 from J; bases not matched to a gene: 5. The germline V gene has CDR1 SGHRS and CDR2 YFSETQ. The full variable domain, its missing parts supplied by reference TRBV5-1 and TRBJ1-2, is KAGVTQTPRYLIKTRGQQVTLSCSPISGHRSVSWYQQTPGQGLQFLFEYFSETQRNKGNFPGRFSGRQFSNSRSEMNVSTLELGDSALYLCASSSQGVDGYTFGSGTRLTVV.